This T cell receptor (beta chain) derives from a study of blood T cells in healthy people across ages. Study-level information: About one barcoded beta molecule per two T cells came from capture by template switching.

This clonotype was detected a few times. The second PCR ran about 6 to 11 cycles with a sample-barcoded 5' primer and J-beta primers. MiXCR was run by TCRdb on the 5' RACE reads, yielding one entry per CDR3 protein. The sample lists about 810,000 distinct CDR3 sequences; under 40% were seen once. With 0 bases removed from V and 7 bases from J, the gap between germline ends came to 3 bases. CDR1 MNHEY and CDR2 SMNVEV come from the germline V gene (reference sequence). The CDR3 covers 11 residues. Donors ranged from about 6 to 95 years old and were healthy Caucasians in Russia. The sample comprised blood. The rearrangement uses TRBV27 and TRBJ1-2; no clear D gene. The TCR originated in a man between 18 and 29 years old in good health. CDR3 loop: CASSLSAGYTF. The CDR3 nucleotides are TGTGCCAGCAGTTTATCGGCTGGCTACACCTTC.